These 5 T cell receptor beta chains were sequenced from one sample in a study of T cell clonality in common variable immunodeficiency. Regarding the study as a whole: Fewer deletions and N-nucleotide insertions were reportedly seen in common variable immunodeficiency TCR beta sequences.

Their cognate antigens are unknown. Data came from immunoSEQ multiplex PCR; TCRdb stores just in-frame clones and leaves some out. The sample presents fewer than 30,000 clones, none singletons. Sequencing was done on a sample of peripheral blood mononuclear cells. The receptors shown here come from a human donor with common variable immunodeficiency.

The sequenced CDR3 bases are TGCAGTGCTTCCGGACAGGGATCCGAG. It specifies CSASGQGSE. The entire CDR3 is CSASGQGSEQYF. The chain uses TRBV20-1 and TRBJ2-7, with 8 positions matching TRBD1. The CDR3 end lies 3 residues beyond the end of the read and is filled in from the germline J gene. Germline-derived CDR1 and CDR2 are DFQATT and SNEGSKA (reference sequence). V lost 5 bases, J lost 6 bases, and 6 bases stayed unmatched. The length of the CDR3 is 12 residues.

This clone was seen repeatedly, ten times or more. The read terminates 3 residues ahead of where the CDR3 ends, so the germline J gene completes it. The genes are TRBV4-1 and TRBJ2-1; TRBD2 is a possible D gene (6 bases). The CDR3 is 17 amino acids. V dropped 2 bases and J dropped 4 bases, with 18 bases sitting between them. From germline, CDR1 is MGHRA and CDR2 YSYEKL. The sequenced part of the CDR3 DNA is TGCGCCAGCAGCCAAAACGTGGGCGGGGTGGGGTACAATGAG. The encoded protein is CASSQNVGGVGYNE. The full CDR3 protein is CASSQNVGGVGYNEQFF.

This clone showed up many times. The CDR3 is cut off 3 residues early in the read; its end comes from the germline J gene. This rearrangement joins TRBV5-6 to TRBJ2-7; no firm D call. Trimming removed 1 base from V and 2 bases from J, with 13 bases in between. The germline gives CDR1 SGHDT, CDR2 YYEEEE. The CDR3 consists of 15 residues. The CDR3 DNA, read in part, is TGTGCCAGCAGCTTGATGGTAAACATTACCTACGAG. Its protein is CASSLMVNITYE. The entire CDR3 is CASSLMVNITYEQYF.

Many counts were recorded for this clone. Read data end 3 residues before the CDR3 end; the end is taken from the germline J gene. The chain uses TRBV18 and TRBJ1-6; no clear D gene. V was clipped by 3 bases and J by 8 bases, with 14 bases between them. This CDR3 region has 15 residues. CDR1 KGHSH and CDR2 LQKENI come from the germline V gene. The CDR3 sequence: CASSPRVLSDSPLHF. CDR3 bases read: TGTGCCAGCTCACCGAGGGTCTTATCGGATTCACCC.

A note on this clone: The missing CDR3 end, 3 residues past where the read stops, is filled in from the germline J gene. The chain links TRBV20-1 to TRBJ2-1; 8 bases fit TRBD2. The germline V gene encodes CDR1 DFQATT and CDR2 SNEGSKA (reference sequence). This CDR3 region has 17 residues. The V and J ends lost 3 bases and 4 bases, in that order; junction bases with no gene match: 14. The covered CDR3 bases are TGCAGTGCTAGGGTTACTAGCGGCGAATTCCAATACAATGAG. Amino acids: CSARVTSGEFQYNE. The whole CDR3 protein reads CSARVTSGEFQYNEQFF.